A selection of T cell receptor beta chains follows, all from one sample in a study of vaccination and CD4 T cells after COVID-19. The antigens for these receptors are not known. TCRdb re-analysed the PCR reads in MiXCR, keeping a single row per CDR3 protein. The sample has more than 4,500 distinct CDR3 sequences, about 46% seen once; the top ten hold roughly 63%. The sequenced sample consisted of CD4+ T cells from blood, cultured in vitro. The source of these receptors is a human donor who had recovered from COVID-19. The CDR3 runs from the conserved cysteine through the conserved F or W. The order of the fields is V gene, clone size, D gene, J gene, CDR3 protein, CDR3 DNA. A D gene is named only where the DNA matches it firmly. Clone size is stated in some rows and not others, as once, few, many or a class when expanded.

TRBV2	-	TRBD1	TRBJ1-2	CASSEGNRGLLGYTF	TGTGCCAGCAGTGAAGGAAACAGGGGGCTCCTTGGCTACACCTTC
TRBV11-3	once	TRBD2	TRBJ2-5	CASSLRASGGETQYF	TGTGCCAGCAGCTTGAGAGCTAGCGGGGGTGAGACCCAGTACTTC
TRBV2	few	-	TRBJ1-2	CASILDGYLANYGYTF	TGTGCCAGCATACTGGACGGATACCTAGCTAACTATGGCTACACCTTC
TRBV18	-	TRBD1	TRBJ1-3	CASSPGQGGNTIYF	TGTGCCAGCTCACCGGGACAGGGTGGAAACACCATATATTTT
TRBV27	-	-	TRBJ1-1	CASGPHGTEAFF	TGTGCCAGCGGCCCCCATGGCACTGAAGCTTTCTTT
TRBV5-4	-	-	TRBJ1-1	CASSFTLRTSTAANTEAFF	TGTGCCAGCAGCTTTACCCTAAGGACAAGTACAGCCGCTAACACTGAAGCTTTCTTT
TRBV6-2/TRBV6-3	few	-	TRBJ1-2	CASIQRQPREKVNYGYTF	TGTGCCAGCATCCAGAGACAGCCCCGGGAGAAGGTTAACTATGGCTACACCTTC
TRBV20-1	-	-	TRBJ1-1	CSARVSEAFF	TGCAGTGCTAGAGTATCTGAAGCTTTCTTT
TRBV7-9	-	TRBD2	TRBJ2-1	CASSSASGGGVGQFF	TGTGCCAGCAGCTCCGCTAGCGGGGGGGGGGTCGGGCAGTTCTTC
TRBV5-4	once	-	TRBJ2-3	CASSPSLGSTDTQYF	TGTGCCAGCAGCCCATCGCTGGGAAGCACAGATACGCAGTATTTT
TRBV5-4	-	-	TRBJ2-1	CASSSHDWIPFF	TGTGCCAGCAGCTCTCATGACTGGATTCCGTTCTTC
TRBV20-1	few	TRBD2	TRBJ2-5	CSAQRISGGDVETQYF	TGCAGTGCTCAGAGGATCAGCGGGGGGGATGTGGAGACCCAGTACTTC
TRBV7-8	few	TRBD2	TRBJ2-3	CASRPLLAGGSTDTQYF	TGTGCCAGCAGACCTCTTCTAGCGGGGGGATCCACAGATACGCAGTATTTT
TRBV5-4	-	-	TRBJ1-1	CASSLAGQLFTEAFF	TGTGCCAGCAGCTTGGCAGGGCAGCTCTTCACTGAAGCTTTCTTT
TRBV5-5	-	TRBD1	TRBJ1-2	CASSPSGTGTSGRSGYTF	TGTGCCAGCAGCCCCTCCGGGACAGGAACCTCGGGACGGAGCGGCTACACCTTC
TRBV6-1	-	-	TRBJ1-1	CASRGTGTEAFF	TGTGCCAGCAGGGGGACGGGGACTGAAGCTTTCTTT
TRBV18	few	-	TRBJ1-2	CASSPPTTVYGYTF	TGTGCCAGCTCACCACCGACAACAGTCTATGGCTACACCTTC
TRBV20-1	-	-	TRBJ1-1	CSAEAGTLNTEAFF	TGCAGTGCCGAGGCCGGGACATTGAACACTGAAGCTTTCTTT
TRBV20-1	-	-	TRBJ1-2	CSARETGAYGYTF	TGCAGTGCTCGAGAGACAGGTGCCTATGGCTACACCTTC
TRBV11-2	few	-	TRBJ2-7	CASSSGRVLYEQYF	TGTGCCAGCAGCTCAGGGAGAGTTTTGTACGAGCAGTACTTC
TRBV6-1	few	TRBD1	TRBJ1-5	CASGQGLHQPQHF	TGTGCCAGTGGACAGGGGCTCCATCAGCCCCAGCATTTT
TRBV30	few	-	TRBJ1-2	CAWSVLGSPLIDYGYTF	TGTGCCTGGAGTGTACTAGGGAGCCCCCTAATCGACTATGGCTACACCTTC
TRBV12-3/TRBV12-4	once	-	TRBJ1-1	CASSRLGIDTEAFF	TGTGCCAGCAGTCGACTGGGAATCGACACTGAAGCTTTCTTT
TRBV7-2	-	-	TRBJ2-7	CASSRDTYEQYF	TGTGCCAGCAGCCGGGACACCTACGAGCAGTACTTC
TRBV11-3	-	-	TRBJ2-2	CASSLVGGELFF	TGTGCCAGCAGCTTAGTGGGAGGGGAGCTGTTTTTT
TRBV5-4	-	TRBD1	TRBJ1-6	CASSFRDRENSPLHF	TGTGCCAGCAGCTTCCGGGACAGGGAGAATTCACCCCTCCACTTT
TRBV19	-	TRBD1	TRBJ1-5	CASSTGGGQPQHF	TGTGCCAGTAGTACAGGGGGAGGACAGCCCCAGCATTTT
TRBV19	-	TRBD1	TRBJ1-2	CASSPGTGINYGYTF	TGTGCCAGTAGTCCGGGGACAGGGATAAACTATGGCTACACCTTC
TRBV7-2	-	TRBD1	TRBJ2-1	CASSSGTGTEQFF	TGTGCCAGCAGCTCCGGGACAGGGACTGAGCAGTTCTTC
TRBV4-3	-	TRBD1	TRBJ1-1	CASSQGQGNYNEAFF	TGCGCCAGCAGCCAAGGACAGGGGAATTATAATGAAGCTTTCTTT
TRBV12-3/TRBV12-4	-	TRBD1	TRBJ1-6	CASSFRDRGSPLHF	TGTGCCAGCAGTTTCCGGGACAGGGGTTCACCCCTCCACTTT
TRBV28	-	-	TRBJ1-5	CASSSPERRSRRNQPQHF	TGTGCCAGCAGCTCCCCTGAGCGTAGGTCGCGGAGGAATCAGCCCCAGCATTTT
TRBV20-1	few	-	TRBJ2-3	CSAREGRGRTDTQYF	TGCAGTGCTAGAGAGGGGCGTGGGCGGACAGATACGCAGTATTTT
TRBV7-9	few	-	TRBJ2-3	CASSPSLGTDTQYF	TGTGCCAGCAGCCCTTCACTAGGCACAGATACGCAGTATTTT
TRBV7-8	few	-	TRBJ2-7	CASSAALAGRSYEQYF	TGTGCCAGCTCGGCAGCGCTCGCGGGGCGATCCTACGAGCAGTACTTC
TRBV5-4	-	TRBD2	TRBJ2-5	CASSPAGGSGGSRAQYF	TGTGCCAGCAGCCCCGCCGGGGGTAGCGGGGGGTCCAGGGCCCAGTACTTC
TRBV12-3/TRBV12-4	-	-	TRBJ2-7	CASSTTASGNEQYF	TGTGCCAGCAGTACGACGGCCTCCGGGAACGAGCAGTACTTC
TRBV7-8	-	-	TRBJ1-4	CASSPRGGGTTNEKLFF	TGTGCCAGCAGCCCACGGGGCGGAGGAACAACTAATGAAAAACTGTTTTTT
TRBV2	-	-	TRBJ2-7	CASSEGPHGLTEQYF	TGTGCCAGCAGTGAGGGGCCGCATGGCCTAACCGAGCAGTACTTC
TRBV5-1	-	TRBD1	TRBJ1-2	CASSGQGYGYTF	TGCGCCAGCAGCGGACAGGGATATGGCTACACCTTC
TRBV30	-	-	TRBJ1-1	CAWSRGKNTEAFF	TGTGCCTGGAGTAGGGGCAAGAACACTGAAGCTTTCTTT
TRBV4-1	-	-	TRBJ1-6	CASSQSGAYNSPLHF	TGCGCCAGCAGCCAGTCAGGGGCCTATAATTCACCCCTCCACTTT
TRBV12-3/TRBV12-4	-	-	TRBJ1-1	CASRAVRGEGNTEAFF	TGTGCCAGCAGGGCGGTCAGGGGTGAGGGGAACACTGAAGCTTTCTTT
TRBV6-1	few	TRBD2	TRBJ2-5	CASSGYSGGGSETQYF	TGTGCCAGCAGTGGTTATAGCGGGGGGGGTTCGGAGACCCAGTACTTC
TRBV6-5	-	TRBD2	TRBJ2-2	CASSYAWRGGNTGELFF	TGTGCCAGCAGTTACGCTTGGCGGGGGGGCAACACCGGGGAGCTGTTTTTT
TRBV25-1	-	-	TRBJ1-6	CASSGGAGYNSPLHF	TGTGCCAGTTCGGGGGGGGCAGGATATAATTCACCCCTCCACTTT
TRBV7-2	few	TRBD1	TRBJ2-2	CAETGTNTGELFF	TGTGCTGAGACAGGGACGAACACCGGGGAGCTGTTTTTT
TRBV5-6	-	TRBD1	TRBJ2-3	CASSLRTGHFGDTQYF	TGTGCCAGCAGCCTACGGACAGGGCATTTTGGAGATACGCAGTATTTT
TRBV11-3	few	-	TRBJ1-2	CASSPIPSDPGYTF	TGTGCCAGCAGCCCGATCCCCTCGGATCCCGGCTACACCTTC
TRBV5-6	-	TRBD1	TRBJ1-2	CASSAPGQGNYGYTF	TGTGCCAGCAGCGCGCCGGGACAGGGTAACTATGGCTACACCTTC
TRBV19	-	-	TRBJ2-7	CASRDSMGQYF	TGTGCCAGTAGGGACTCGATGGGGCAGTACTTC
TRBV12-5	-	TRBD1	TRBJ2-7	CASGLVLPPLSGQQITYEQYF	TGTGCTAGTGGTTTGGTATTACCCCCCCTCTCGGGACAGCAAATTACCTACGAGCAGTACTTC